Following are 30 T cell receptor beta chains from one sample sequenced in a study of T cells in narcolepsy. Clones were sequenced by immunoSEQ multiplex PCR, and TCRdb holds only the in-frame ones, with some missing. The table shows roughly 20,000 clones, with roughly four fifths occurring only once. The sequenced sample was memory (CD45RA-) CD4+ T cells from blood. The receptors were gathered from a human donor in good health.

Here the CDR3 reads CASSLNSNYGYTF. Written as DNA, the CDR3 is TGTGCCAGCAGCTTAAACAGTAACTATGGCTACACCTTC. V gene TRBV7-2 combines with J gene TRBJ1-2, with D unclear. Germline V lookup: CDR1 SGHTA, CDR2 FQGNSA. Between the trimmed V and J ends, which lost 2 bases and 1 base, there was a span of 5 bases. This CDR3 has 13 amino acids.

The chain combines TRBV6-6 with TRBJ1-4; D is ambiguous. The V end was cut by 4 bases, the J end by 8 bases, with 17 bases between. CDR1 and CDR2 from the germline V gene are MNHNY and SVGAGI (reference sequence). The CDR3 length is 15 residues. CDR3 nucleotide sequence: TGTGCCAGCAGTTCCGGGTACCCGCGAGGGGAAAAACTGTTTTTT. Its translation: CASSSGYPRGEKLFF.

The genes are TRBV11-2 and TRBJ1-2; tentatively, D is TRBD1 (5 bases). This CDR3 region has 13 residues. The germline CDR1 and CDR2 sequences are SGHAT and FQNNGV. Trimming took 2 bases from V and 6 from J, leaving 10 bases between them. This chain's CDR3 is CASSLILGDGYTF. For the CDR3, the DNA is TGTGCCAGCAGCTTAATTCTAGGGGATGGCTACACCTTC. Looking up the rest from reference TRBV11-2 and TRBJ1-2 gives the full variable domain: EAGVAQSPRYKIIEKRQSVAFWCNPISGHATLYWYQQILGQGPKLLIQFQNNGVVDDSQLPKDRFSAERLKGVDSTLKIQPAKLEDSAVYLCASSLILGDGYTFGSGTRLTVV.

This clone showed up just a few times. The genes are TRBV14 and TRBJ2-7, with TRBD2 matching 8 bases. The trim removed 1 base at V and 7 bases at J, leaving 6 bases unmatched. The germline V gene encodes CDR1 SGHDN and CDR2 FVKESK. The CDR3 totals 14 residues. The CDR3 protein is CASSQARGGGEQYF. The CDR3 DNA sequence: TGTGCCAGCAGCCAAGCAAGGGGCGGGGGGGAGCAGTACTTC.

Concerning this clone: This is likely a read error, given that the CDR3 carries no conserved phenylalanine or tryptophan at its end. The chain couples TRBV18 to TRBJ1-3; TRBD1 might be the D (6 bases). The germline V gene encodes CDR1 KGHSH and CDR2 LQKENI. CDR3 length: 15 residues. Between the trimmed V and J ends, which lost 6 bases and 0 bases, there was a span of 12 bases. This CDR3 is CASSPGQFSGNTIYS. The CDR3 nucleotides are TGTGCCAGCTCGCCGGGACAATTCTCTGGAAACACCATATATTCT.

This clone was recorded only once. V gene TRBV6-6 combines with J gene TRBJ2-7; 8 bases fit TRBD2. This CDR3 comprises 14 residues. CDR1 is MNHNY and CDR2 is SVGAGI in the germline V gene (reference sequence). The trim removed 3 bases at V and 2 bases at J, leaving 3 bases unmatched. CDR3 region: CASSYGGGTYEQYF. CDR3 coding DNA: TGTGCCAGCAGTTATGGCGGGGGGACCTACGAGCAGTACTTC.

This chain links TRBV30 with TRBJ1-5; no clear D. Germline V gene data show CDR1 as GTSNPN and CDR2 as SVGIG (reference sequence). The CDR3 totals 15 residues. The V gene lost 1 base and the J gene lost 5 bases, with 15 bases spanning the gap. The CDR3 sequence: CAWSEGIKSDQPQHF. The CDR3 region has the DNA TGTGCCTGGAGTGAGGGCATAAAGTCAGATCAGCCCCAGCATTTT.

The J gene is TRBJ1-2, the V gene TRBV5-4; D call uncertain. The germline CDR1 and CDR2 sequences are SGHNT and YYREEE (reference sequence). Trimming removed 7 bases from V and 4 bases from J, with 23 bases in between. This CDR3 is built from 16 residues. Here the CDR3 reads CASFQCIPGKTYGYTF. For the CDR3, the DNA is TGTGCCAGCTTCCAATGCATACCAGGAAAGACCTATGGCTACACCTTC.

The genes are TRBV2 and TRBJ2-7, with 8 bases aligning to TRBD2. Germline V gene sequence: CDR1 SNHLY, CDR2 FYNNEI. This CDR3 region has 15 residues. The V and J ends lost 4 bases and 0 bases, in that order; junction bases with no gene match: 5. The chain's CDR3 is CASSGVAGNSYEQYF. Here the CDR3 DNA reads TGTGCCAGCAGTGGGGTAGCGGGGAACTCCTACGAGCAGTACTTC. The variable domain in full, completed from reference TRBV2 and TRBJ2-7, reads EPEVTQTPSHQVTQMGQEVILRCVPISNHLYFYWYRQILGQKVEFLVSFYNNEISEKSEIFDDQFSVERPDGSNFTLKIRSTKLEDSAMYFCASSGVAGNSYEQYFGPGTRLTVT.

The chain recombines TRBV23-1 with TRBJ1-2; perhaps TRBD1 as D (5 bases). TRBV23-1 is given ORF status, its function remaining uncertain. Trimming left V 8 bases short and J 0 bases short, with 13 bases between. The CDR3 is 14 residues long. CDR3 residues: CASPLRDPNYGYTF. CDR3 DNA: TGCGCCAGCCCCCTCCGGGACCCTAACTATGGCTACACCTTC.

The chain employs TRBV6-6 and TRBJ2-2; the D is unclear. Deletions cut 2 bases from V and 5 bases from J, with 15 bases between. This CDR3 region has 16 residues. The germline V gene encodes CDR1 MNHNY and CDR2 SVGAGI (reference sequence). Written as DNA, the CDR3 is TGTGCCAGCAGTTACGATCTGGCCCCGCGGACCGGGGAGCTGTTTTTT. Translation: CASSYDLAPRTGELFF.

The V and J genes are TRBV4-2 and TRBJ1-5, with unresolved D. V lost 0 bases and J lost 3, with 9 bases in between. Germline values: CDR1 LGHNA, CDR2 YNFKEQ. The CDR3 runs to 15 residues. CDR3 residues: CASSQEEGINQPQHF. The CDR3 bases are TGTGCCAGCAGCCAAGAGGAAGGGATCAATCAGCCCCAGCATTTT.

This clone was detected a few times. This rearrangement joins TRBV7-9 to TRBJ1-6; D gene ambiguous. Germline loops: CDR1 SEHNR, CDR2 FQNEAQ (reference sequence). Trimming took 5 bases from V and 8 from J, leaving 10 bases between them. This CDR3 is built from 13 residues. CDR3 sequence: CASSVGVDSPLHF. CDR3 sequence (DNA): TGTGCCAGCAGCGTTGGCGTAGATTCACCCCTCCACTTT.

This chain joins TRBV4-1 and TRBJ2-4, with D perhaps TRBD1 or TRBD2 (5 bases each). Trimming shortened V by 0 bases and J by 1 base, and 13 bases separated the two germline ends. This CDR3 comprises 17 residues. CDR1 and CDR2 (germline): MGHRA, YSYEKL. DNA of the CDR3: TGCGCCAGCAGCCAAGAAAAGGACGGGGCGGCCAAAAACATTCAGTACTTC. Its protein is CASSQEKDGAAKNIQYF.

CDR3 sequence (DNA): TGTGCCAGCAGTTTCGTTGGAGGGGAAAAACTGTTTTTT. Amino acids: CASSFVGGEKLFF. The chain links TRBV25-1 to TRBJ1-4; D uncertain. Per the germline V gene, CDR1 is MGHDK and CDR2 is SYGVNS. The germline V and J ends were trimmed by 5 bases and 8 bases, with 12 bases remaining between them. This CDR3 is 13 amino acids long. Drawing the rest from reference TRBV25-1 and TRBJ1-4, the complete variable domain is EADIYQTPRYLVIGTGKKITLECSQTMGHDKMYWYQQDPGMELHLIHYSYGVNSTEKGDLSSESTVSRIRTEHFPLTLESARPSHTSQYLCASSFVGGEKLFFGSGTQLSVL.

The chain employs TRBV2 and TRBJ1-2; TRBD1 might be the D (5 bases). The germline gives CDR1 SNHLY, CDR2 FYNNEI. Trimming removed 4 bases from V and 8 bases from J, with 17 bases in between. There are 14 residues in the CDR3. CDR3 amino acids: CASSVSGPGQGYTF. In nucleotides, the CDR3 is TGTGCCAGCAGTGTGTCGGGGCCGGGGCAGGGCTACACCTTC. The full variable domain, its missing parts supplied by reference TRBV2 and TRBJ1-2, is EPEVTQTPSHQVTQMGQEVILRCVPISNHLYFYWYRQILGQKVEFLVSFYNNEISEKSEIFDDQFSVERPDGSNFTLKIRSTKLEDSAMYFCASSVSGPGQGYTFGSGTRLTVV.

The gene calls are TRBV2 and TRBJ1-2; D not resolved. CDR1 and CDR2 from the germline V gene are SNHLY and FYNNEI. The CDR3 runs to 16 residues. Deletions cut 4 bases from V and 2 bases from J, with 17 bases between. The CDR3 DNA reads as TGTGCCAGCAGTGTTGGTTTAGGTGGGGTAAACTATGGCTACACCTTC. Protein product: CASSVGLGGVNYGYTF.

The chain is built from TRBV5-1 and TRBJ1-2, with a tentative D call TRBD1 (6 bases). The V end was cut by 2 bases, the J end by 3 bases, with 11 bases between. Germline V gene lookup returns CDR1 SGHRS and CDR2 YFSETQ. The CDR3 loop spans 14 amino acids. The CDR3, as DNA: TGCGCCAGCAGCTTTTTCCAGGGGTACTATGGCTACACCTTC. Protein sequence: CASSFFQGYYGYTF.

In the case of this clone: The junction and the germline gene differ at one end; a read error may be behind it. The chain's CDR3 is CASSFATGPLNF. The CDR3, as DNA: TGTGCCAGCAGCTTCGCAACGGGCCCCCTAAACTTC. This chain uses TRBV14 with TRBJ2-5, with D hard to call. This CDR3 contains 12 residues. Germline V gene lookup returns CDR1 SGHDN and CDR2 FVKESK.

This chain links TRBV29-1 with TRBJ2-2; 13 nucleotides agree with TRBD2. V lost 6 bases to trimming and J lost 4 bases; unmatched junction nucleotides: 11. This CDR3 spans 17 amino acids. Germline CDR1 SQVTM, CDR2 ANQGSEA. CDR3 in amino acids: CSVDGTSGARFTGELFF. The CDR3 DNA sequence: TGCAGCGTCGACGGGACTAGCGGGGCCCGGTTCACCGGGGAGCTGTTTTTT.

The chain combines TRBV6-4 with TRBJ2-2; 8 bases are shared with TRBD2. J lost 1 base, V lost 5 bases, and 6 bases had no gene match. The CDR3 is 16 amino acids. The V gene's germline CDR1 is MRHNA and CDR2 SNTAGT. Here the CDR3 reads CASSREGTGNTGELFF. The CDR3, as DNA: TGTGCCAGCAGTCGGGAGGGAACTGGGAACACCGGGGAGCTGTTTTTT.

This chain connects TRBV27 to TRBJ2-5; 8 bases map to TRBD2. The end of the DNA aligns better with TRBJ2-7, so the J call may be wrong. Looked up from germline, CDR1 is MNHEY and CDR2 is SMNVEV (reference sequence). The CDR3 loop spans 16 amino acids. The CDR3 loop reads CASSIYRSGSVSEQYF. The CDR3 nucleotides read TGTGCCAGCAGTATCTATAGGAGCGGGAGTGTTTCCGAGCAGTACTTC.

The CDR3 coding sequence is TGTGCCTGGAGTGCCACAGGGAGGGGGAACTATGGCTACACCTTC. This translates into CAWSATGRGNYGYTF. J is TRBJ1-2 and V is TRBV30, with a tentative D call TRBD1 (6 bases). The germline V and J ends were trimmed by 1 base and 2 bases, with 14 bases remaining between them. The CDR3 has 15 amino acids. CDR1 GTSNPN and CDR2 SVGIG come from the germline V gene (reference sequence). Full variable domain (remainder filled in from reference TRBV30 and TRBJ1-2): SQTIHQWPATLVQPVGSPLSLECTVEGTSNPNLYWYRQAAGRGLQLLFYSVGIGQISSEVPQNLSASRPQDRQFILSSKKLLLSDSGFYLCAWSATGRGNYGYTFGSGTRLTVV.

The chain employs TRBV7-2 and TRBJ1-5, with TRBD1 matching over 10 bases. The CDR3 is 15 amino acids. The germline V gene has CDR1 SGHTA and CDR2 FQGNSA. J gave up 4 bases and V 4 bases, and 4 bases lay outside the gene matches. The CDR3 nucleotides read TGTGCCAGCAGCTCACCGGACAGGGGGAATCAGCCCCAGCATTTT. Translated, it gives CASSSPDRGNQPQHF.

The CDR3 DNA reads as TGCAGCGTCCTCTCCAAGGGGTTCGATCAGCCCCAGCATTTT. Its protein is CSVLSKGFDQPQHF. This sequence joins TRBV29-1 and TRBJ1-5, with D possibly TRBD1 on 5 matching bases. V was trimmed by 6 bases and J by 5 bases, leaving 17 bases between them. The CDR3 runs to 14 residues. Germline CDR1 SQVTM, CDR2 ANQGSEA.

V is TRBV6-6 and J is TRBJ1-5; D unclear. The CDR3 is 15 amino acids. V shed 4 bases and J shed 0 bases, with 10 bases lying between them. Germline CDR1 MNHNY, CDR2 SVGAGI (reference sequence). In nucleotides, the CDR3 is TGTGCCAGCAGTTCCCAAGACGGTAGCAATCAGCCCCAGCATTTT. Translating it yields CASSSQDGSNQPQHF.

The chain combines TRBV7-9 with TRBJ1-2; TRBD1 aligns across 12 bases. The V and J ends lost 7 bases and 6 bases, in that order; junction bases with no gene match: 6. This CDR3 contains 14 residues. Looked up from germline, CDR1 is SEHNR and CDR2 is FQNEAQ (reference sequence). The CDR3 sequence is CASNPGQGADGYTF. CDR3 bases: TGTGCCAGCAATCCGGGACAGGGGGCGGATGGCTACACCTTC.

The gene calls are TRBV7-2 and TRBJ2-1, with D perhaps TRBD1 or TRBD2 (6 bases each). This CDR3 is 15 amino acids long. The V gene's germline CDR1 is SGHTA and CDR2 FQGNSA. The V end lost 5 bases, the J end lost 6 bases, and 17 bases lay between the germline ends. The CDR3, as DNA: TGTGCCAGCAGCGCCACCGGGGGCCCCGCCAATGAGCAGTTCTTC. Translation gives CASSATGGPANEQFF. Filled out from reference TRBV7-2 and TRBJ2-1, the complete variable domain reads GAGVSQSPSNKVTEKGKDVELRCDPISGHTALYWYRQSLGQGLEFLIYFQGNSAPDKSGLPSDRFSAERTGGSVSTLTIQRTQQEDSAVYLCASSATGGPANEQFFGPGTRLTVL.

The chain has TRBV7-2 and TRBJ1-1; D uncertain. From germline, CDR1 is SGHTA and CDR2 FQGNSA. V lost 3 bases to trimming and J lost 1 base, with 9 bases between them. The CDR3 is 14 residues long. CDR3 protein: CASSFGSANTEAFF. In DNA form, the CDR3 reads TGTGCCAGCAGCTTCGGGTCAGCGAACACTGAAGCTTTCTTT.

The chain has TRBV6-1 and TRBJ1-2, with D maybe TRBD1 (5 bases). From germline, CDR1 is MNHNS and CDR2 SASEGT. The CDR3 consists of 18 residues. V dropped 2 bases and J dropped 7 bases, with 26 bases sitting between them. The CDR3 reads CASSESQQSGKRSRGYTF. CDR3 bases: TGTGCCAGCAGTGAATCTCAGCAGTCAGGGAAAAGAAGTCGTGGCTACACCTTC.